This entry lists 2 T cell receptor beta chains sequenced from one sample in a study of T cells in Graves' hyperthyroidism and ophthalmopathy. RNA transcripts yielded amplified TCR beta CDR3 regions. When the TCR CDR3 underwent first-round RT-PCR, the HTBI primer set was used. TCRdb reprocessed the multiplex PCR reads via MiXCR and lists one record per CDR3 protein. This table has around 400,000 distinct CDR3 sequences, around a quarter appearing once. The sequenced sample consisted of blood. The receptor set was obtained from a man in his forties or fifties with Graves' hyperthyroidism.

This chain links TRBV5-1 with TRBJ2-7; 7 bases fit TRBD1. Germline CDR1 is SGHRS and CDR2 is YFSETQ. This CDR3 comprises 14 residues. V dropped 6 bases and J dropped 2; count of bases not matched to a gene: 8. The CDR3 loop is CASKSTGFAYEQYF. CDR3 bases: TGCGCCAGCAAGTCGACAGGGTTCGCCTACGAGCAGTACTTC.

The J gene is TRBJ2-1, the V gene TRBV24-1; D is ambiguous. Germline V gives CDR1 KGHDR, CDR2 SFDVKD. The CDR3 has 14 residues. The V gene lost 5 bases and the J gene lost 0 bases, with 7 bases spanning the gap. DNA of the CDR3: TGTGCCACCAGTGCTCAGCCCTCCTACAATGAGCAGTTCTTC. Protein: CATSAQPSYNEQFF.